This T cell receptor beta chain was sequenced for a study of T cell changes during pregnancy in multiple sclerosis. The CDR3 consists of 15 residues. Germline V gene data show CDR1 as MNHEY and CDR2 as SMNVEV (reference sequence). V gave up 5 bases and J gave up 10 bases; unmatched junction bases: 11. Only in-frame clones appear in the TCRdb table, and some are missing; sequencing was by immunoSEQ multiplex PCR. Found here are just under 65,000 clones, around 96% of them singletons; the top ten hold 2% to 2.5%. The sequencing used CD8+ T cells from peripheral blood mononuclear cells, collected after pregnancy. The receptor comes from a female donor with multiple sclerosis, enrolled in a pregnancy study. The chain links TRBV27 to TRBJ2-1, with 10 bases lining up with TRBD1. The CDR3 sequence: CASSEGTGVGGEQFF. For the CDR3, the DNA is TGTGCCAGCAGTGAAGGGACAGGGGTTGGGGGGGAGCAGTTCTTC.